Sequencing of this T cell receptor (beta chain) was carried out in a study of T-cell reconstitution after alpha-beta-depleted transplantation in children. This clonotype was seen more than once but under ten times. It was with unique molecular identifiers that the TCRbeta library was prepared. TCRdb fed the PCR reads into MiXCR, producing one record per CDR3 protein. The table has under 450,000 distinct CDR3 sequences, about an eighth seen once. The sequences come from PBMCs, collected from the stem cell graft. The TCR was taken from a human donor who donated a stem cell graft to a child with Fanconi anemia.

The CDR3 protein is CASSLQGNPYEQYF. The CDR3 DNA sequence: TGTGCCAGCAGTCTGCAGGGGAACCCCTACGAGCAGTACTTC. This chain links TRBV12-3 or TRBV12-4 with TRBJ2-7; a possible D gene is TRBD1 (6 bases). V was cut by 5 bases and J by 2 bases, with 13 bases left in between. The CDR3 length is 14 residues.